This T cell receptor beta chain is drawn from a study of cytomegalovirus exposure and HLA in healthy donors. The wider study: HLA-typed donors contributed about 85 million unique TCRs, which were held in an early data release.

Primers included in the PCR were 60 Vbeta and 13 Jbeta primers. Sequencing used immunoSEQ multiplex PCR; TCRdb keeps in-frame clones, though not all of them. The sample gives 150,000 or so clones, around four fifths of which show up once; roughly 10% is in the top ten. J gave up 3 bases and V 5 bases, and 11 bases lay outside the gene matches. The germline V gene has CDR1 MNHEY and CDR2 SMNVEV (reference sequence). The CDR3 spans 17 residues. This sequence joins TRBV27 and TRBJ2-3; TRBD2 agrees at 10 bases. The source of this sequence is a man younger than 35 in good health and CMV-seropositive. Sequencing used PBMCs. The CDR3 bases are TGTGCCAGCAGTCCACTCCTAGCGGGAGAGGGTACAGATACGCAGTATTTT. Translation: CASSPLLAGEGTDTQYF.